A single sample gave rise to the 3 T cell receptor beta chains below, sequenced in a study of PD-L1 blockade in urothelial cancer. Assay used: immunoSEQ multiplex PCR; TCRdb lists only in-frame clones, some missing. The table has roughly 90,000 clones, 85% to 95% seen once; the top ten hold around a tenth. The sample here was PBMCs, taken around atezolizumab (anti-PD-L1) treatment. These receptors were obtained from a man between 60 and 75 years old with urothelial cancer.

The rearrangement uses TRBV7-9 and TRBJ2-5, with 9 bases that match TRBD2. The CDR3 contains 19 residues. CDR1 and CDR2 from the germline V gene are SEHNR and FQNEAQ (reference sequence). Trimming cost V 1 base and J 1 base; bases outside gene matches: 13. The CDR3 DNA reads TGTGCCAGCAGCTTAGGGCGGGAGGGTGCCCAGTTTTCCCAAGAGACCCAGTACTTC. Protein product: CASSLGREGAQFSQETQYF.

CDR3 region: CAKSDRGLYEQYF. CDR3 sequence (DNA): TGCGCCAAATCGGACAGGGGGCTCTACGAGCAGTACTTC. This rearrangement joins TRBV4-3 to TRBJ2-7, with 11 bases aligning to TRBD1. This CDR3 is 13 amino acids long. The V gene end was trimmed by 10 bases and the J gene end by 3 bases; junction bases not matched to a gene: 5. Germline-derived CDR1 and CDR2 are LGHNA and YSLEER.

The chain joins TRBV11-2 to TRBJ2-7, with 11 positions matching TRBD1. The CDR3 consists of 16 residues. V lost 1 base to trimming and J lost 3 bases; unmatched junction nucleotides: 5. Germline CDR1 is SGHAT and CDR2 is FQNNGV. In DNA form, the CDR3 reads TGTGCCAGCAGCTTAGGGGGGACAGGGGGAGGCTACGAGCAGTACTTC. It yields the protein CASSLGGTGGGYEQYF. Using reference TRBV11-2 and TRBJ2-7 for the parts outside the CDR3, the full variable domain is EAGVAQSPRYKIIEKRQSVAFWCNPISGHATLYWYQQILGQGPKLLIQFQNNGVVDDSQLPKDRFSAERLKGVDSTLKIQPAKLEDSAVYLCASSLGGTGGGYEQYFGPGTRLTVT.